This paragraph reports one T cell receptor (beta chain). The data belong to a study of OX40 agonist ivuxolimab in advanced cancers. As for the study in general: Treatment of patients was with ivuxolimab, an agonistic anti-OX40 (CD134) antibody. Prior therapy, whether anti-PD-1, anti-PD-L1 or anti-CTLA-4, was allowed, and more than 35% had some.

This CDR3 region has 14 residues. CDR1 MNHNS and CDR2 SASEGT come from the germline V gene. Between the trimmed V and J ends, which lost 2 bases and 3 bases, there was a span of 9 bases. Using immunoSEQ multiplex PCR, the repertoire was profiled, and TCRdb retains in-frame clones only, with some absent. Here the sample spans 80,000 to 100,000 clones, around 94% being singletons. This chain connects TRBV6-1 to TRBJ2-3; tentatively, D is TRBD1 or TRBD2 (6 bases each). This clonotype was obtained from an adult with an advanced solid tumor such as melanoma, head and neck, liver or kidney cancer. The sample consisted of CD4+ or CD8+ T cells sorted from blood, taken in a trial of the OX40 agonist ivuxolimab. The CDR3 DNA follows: TGTGCCAGCAGTGAAAGGGGGGCAACAGATACGCAGTATTTT. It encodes CASSERGATDTQYF.